This record looks at one T cell receptor (beta chain) sequence and its context. Sequencing of TCR beta was undertaken in CD8+ and CD4+ T cells derived from blood. Treatment-naive patients with stable or active relapsing-remitting disease were the multiple sclerosis controls. This specimen belongs to a study of CD8 T cells in Susac syndrome. Trimming cost V 1 base and J 5 bases, with 11 bases left between them. CDR3 length: 14 residues. CDR1 is SGHDN, CDR2 FVKESK, per germline. Random hexamers were used to reverse transcribe an amount of 0.5 to 1 ug RNA. Multiplex PCR with immunoSEQ amplified the TCR beta CDR3 across 54 Vbeta and 13 Jbeta. Using its own MiXCR run on the immunoSEQ multiplex PCR reads, TCRdb lists one record per CDR3 protein. There are about 180,000 distinct CDR3 sequences in the sample; about 95% occur only once, and about 0.15% lies in the top ten.

The specimen sequenced was CD8+ T cells from PBMCs. This sequence joins TRBV14 and TRBJ2-5; D not certain. The origin of this receptor is a human donor with multiple sclerosis. CDR3 sequence (DNA): TGTGCCAGCAGCCAAGCGCCTTGGTGGGAGACCCAGTACTTC. Translated: CASSQAPWWETQYF.